The 21 T cell receptor beta chains listed next were all sequenced from one sample in a study of blood T cell repertoires in COVID-19. Clones were sequenced by immunoSEQ multiplex PCR, and TCRdb holds only the in-frame ones, with some missing. The profile shows under 250,000 clones, roughly 90% of them singletons. Input material: peripheral blood. The receptors stem from a man between 50 and 59 years old with COVID-19, enrolled during active disease.

The chain couples TRBV19 to TRBJ1-1, with a weak D call TRBD1 (6 bases). This CDR3 has 15 residues. Trimming removed 1 base from V and 5 bases from J, with 14 bases in between. CDR1 and CDR2 (germline): LNHDA, SQIVND (reference sequence). For the CDR3, the DNA is TGTGCCAGTAGTATAGTAGGGGGGGCTCGGACTGAAGCTTTCTTT. Its translation: CASSIVGGARTEAFF.

This clone has a single count. The CDR3 DNA reads TGTGCCAGCAGTGCCACAGGGGGCAGTGTGAGGGAGCAGTACTTC. Encoded protein: CASSATGGSVREQYF. The rearrangement uses TRBV2 and TRBJ2-7, with 9 bases that match TRBD1. J lost 7 bases, V lost 4 bases, and 11 bases had no gene match. This CDR3 has 15 amino acids. Per germline, CDR1 SNHLY and CDR2 FYNNEI.

The chain has TRBV12-3 or TRBV12-4 and TRBJ1-5; 10 positions agree with TRBD1. CDR3 length equals 13 residues. J lost 7 bases, V lost 5 bases, and 2 bases had no gene match. This chain's CDR3 is CASSGTGEQPQHF. CDR3 coding DNA: TGTGCCAGCAGTGGGACAGGGGAACAGCCCCAGCATTTT.

The chain couples TRBV19 to TRBJ1-4; a possible D gene is TRBD1 (6 bases). V gave up 10 bases and J gave up 7 bases, with 13 bases separating them. Germline loops: CDR1 LNHDA, CDR2 SQIVND (reference sequence). This CDR3 has 12 residues. This CDR3 reads CATNRDSEKLFF. The DNA of the CDR3 is TGTGCCACCAACAGGGATTCTGAAAAACTGTTTTTT. The whole variable domain, filled in from reference TRBV19 and TRBJ1-4, reads DGGITQSPKYLFRKEGQNVTLSCEQNLNHDAMYWYRQDPGQGLRLIYYSQIVNDFQKGDIAEGYSVSREKKESFPLTVTSAQKNPTAFYLCATNRDSEKLFFGSGTQLSVL.

The gene calls are TRBV18 and TRBJ2-7; 9 nucleotides line up with TRBD1. Germline CDR1 reads KGHSH; CDR2 reads LQKENI. V shed 3 bases, J shed 3 bases, and the junction held 3 bases outside the gene matches. The CDR3 has 14 amino acids. In nucleotides, the CDR3 is TGTGCCAGCTCACCGGGACAGGGTTTCTACGAGCAGTACTTC. Residues: CASSPGQGFYEQYF.

This clone was observed a handful of times. This rearrangement joins TRBV6-1 to TRBJ2-1; a possible D gene is TRBD1 (5 bases). Trimming pared 1 base from V and 4 bases from J, leaving 8 bases between. There are 14 residues in the CDR3. Germline assignment: CDR1 MNHNS and CDR2 SASEGT. The CDR3, as DNA: TGTGCCAGCAGTGAAGTGTCAGGGTACAATGAGCAGTTCTTC. It specifies CASSEVSGYNEQFF.

In its sample, this clone was seen a few times. The chain has TRBV3-1 (or the pseudogene TRBV3-2) and TRBJ1-3; TRBD1 is a possible D gene (5 bases). The CDR3 contains 16 residues. The V end lost 4 bases, the J end lost 0 bases, and 13 bases lay between the germline ends. Germline V lookup: CDR1 LGHDT, CDR2 YNNKEL (reference sequence). The CDR3 nucleotides are TGTGCCAGCAGCCTTTCCGACAGCCGCTCTGGAAACACCATATATTTT. It is translated as CASSLSDSRSGNTIYF.

The chain couples TRBV18 to TRBJ2-1, with TRBD2 matching over 8 bases. The CDR3 loop spans 14 amino acids. Germline V gene data show CDR1 as KGHSH and CDR2 as LQKENI. V shed 2 bases, J shed 6 bases, and the junction held 3 bases outside the gene matches. Here the CDR3 DNA reads TGTGCCAGCTCACCAAATGGACTAGCCAATGAGCAGTTCTTC. Amino acids: CASSPNGLANEQFF.

The rearrangement joins TRBV14 to TRBJ1-5, with D perhaps matching TRBD1 (6 bases). The CDR3 length is 14 residues. Germline V gene data show CDR1 as SGHDN and CDR2 as FVKESK. Trimming pared 4 bases from V and 4 bases from J, leaving 11 bases between. In nucleotides, the CDR3 is TGTGCCAGCAGCCCTGCAGGGGTGAATCAGCCCCAGCATTTT. Protein sequence: CASSPAGVNQPQHF. Looking up the rest from reference TRBV14 and TRBJ1-5 gives the full variable domain: EAGVTQFPSHSVIEKGQTVTLRCDPISGHDNLYWYRRVMGKEIKFLLHFVKESKQDESGMPNNRFLAERTGGTYSTLKVQPAELEDSGVYFCASSPAGVNQPQHFGDGTRLSIL.

This chain joins TRBV6-5 and TRBJ1-3; D possibly corresponds to TRBD1 (5 bases). The V and J ends lost 5 bases and 2 bases respectively, with 10 bases between them. Germline CDR1 reads MNHEY; CDR2 reads SVGAGI. There are 14 residues in the CDR3. CDR3 in amino acids: CASSRGGPGNTIYF. The DNA for the CDR3 is TGTGCCAGCAGTCGCGGGGGACCTGGAAACACCATATATTTT.

The chain joins TRBV5-1 to TRBJ2-2, with 8 bases fitting TRBD1. From germline, CDR1 is SGHRS and CDR2 YFSETQ. V was clipped by 8 bases and J by 0 bases; unmatched bases: 6. The CDR3 loop spans 15 amino acids. CDR3 protein: CASATGGANTGELFF. CDR3 bases: TGCGCCAGTGCCACAGGGGGAGCGAACACCGGGGAGCTGTTTTTT.

The CDR3 spells CASSSQLAGDIYNEQFF. The CDR3 bases are TGTGCCAGCAGTTCCCAACTAGCGGGGGACATATACAATGAGCAGTTCTTC. The chain links TRBV6-2 or TRBV6-3 to TRBJ2-1, with 11 positions matching TRBD2. Germline V gene lookup returns CDR1 MNHEY and CDR2 SVGEGT. This CDR3 contains 17 residues. V lost 4 bases to trimming and J lost 4 bases; unmatched junction nucleotides: 9.

The V call is TRBV12-3 or TRBV12-4, the J call TRBJ1-1, with TRBD1 identical over 7 bases. V was clipped by 5 bases and J by 11 bases; unmatched bases: 8. The CDR3 has 12 residues. CDR3 amino acids: CASSRQGRAAFF. The CDR3 DNA sequence: TGTGCCAGCAGTCGACAGGGAAGAGCTGCTTTCTTT.

V is TRBV5-4 and J is TRBJ1-6, with 7 bases lining up with TRBD1. V was pared by 4 bases and J by 13 bases, with 14 bases of the junction left unmatched. This CDR3 contains 15 residues. Germline V gives CDR1 SGHNT, CDR2 YYREEE (reference sequence). The CDR3 spells CASSPQTGSGSPLHF. CDR3 in DNA: TGTGCCAGCAGCCCACAGACAGGGAGTGGTAGTCCCCTCCACTTT.

The chain uses TRBV5-1 and TRBJ2-1, with TRBD1 matching 11 bases. The CDR3 has 18 residues. J was trimmed by 7 bases and V by 4 bases; bases with no gene match: 16. Germline V gene lookup returns CDR1 SGHRS and CDR2 YFSETQ. As DNA, the CDR3 is TGCGCCAGCAGCCCCCTGAACGCCGGACAGGGGGCTAGGAATGAGCAGTTCTTC. Its protein product is CASSPLNAGQGARNEQFF.

This sequence joins TRBV6-5 and TRBJ2-3; the match to TRBD2 covers 8 bases. The CDR3 extends over 15 amino acids. Germline V gene data show CDR1 as MNHEY and CDR2 as SVGAGI. J gave up 3 bases and V 6 bases, and 8 bases lay outside the gene matches. As DNA, the CDR3 is TGTGCCAGCAGCACTCCTAGCGGGCAAACAGATACGCAGTATTTT. Its translation is CASSTPSGQTDTQYF.

The V call is TRBV7-2, the J call TRBJ2-7; the match to TRBD2 covers 10 bases. Germline assignment: CDR1 SGHTA and CDR2 FQGNSA. V was clipped by 1 base and J by 1 base; unmatched bases: 1. This CDR3 has 15 amino acids. The DNA for the CDR3 is TGTGCCAGCAGCTTAGAGGGACTAGCGTCCTACGAGCAGTACTTC. Translation gives CASSLEGLASYEQYF.

This chain joins TRBV5-4 and TRBJ2-7, with 9 bases that match TRBD1. The CDR3 has 15 amino acids. Germline CDR1 and CDR2: SGHNT and YYREEE (reference sequence). With V trimmed by 3 bases and J by 5 bases, 9 bases remained unmatched. This CDR3 reads CASSWGTGRVNEQYF. CDR3 bases: TGTGCCAGCAGCTGGGGGACAGGGCGAGTAAACGAGCAGTACTTC.

This sequence joins TRBV6-5 and TRBJ1-2; 10 nucleotides align to TRBD1. V shed 4 bases, J shed 6 bases, and the junction held 8 bases outside the gene matches. CDR1 and CDR2 from the germline V gene are MNHEY and SVGAGI. CDR3 size: 15 residues. CDR3 sequence: CASSSRQGALNGYTF. CDR3 in DNA: TGTGCCAGCAGTTCGAGACAGGGGGCGCTCAATGGCTACACCTTC.

This rearrangement joins TRBV30 to TRBJ1-2; 12 nucleotides match TRBD1. V lost 5 bases and J lost 6; bases outside the gene matches: 10. Germline loops: CDR1 GTSNPN, CDR2 SVGIG (reference sequence). This CDR3 has 15 residues. For the CDR3, the DNA is TGTGCCTGGTACCTAGCCGGGACAGGGGGCCATGGCTACACCTTC. Protein: CAWYLAGTGGHGYTF.

This chain links TRBV18 with TRBJ1-4; 10 bases are shared with TRBD1. Germline lookup yields CDR1 KGHSH and CDR2 LQKENI. V dropped 6 bases and J dropped 6; count of bases not matched to a gene: 4. The CDR3 spans 14 residues. CDR3 amino acids: CASSSGTGDEKLFF. DNA for the CDR3: TGTGCCAGCTCGTCCGGGACAGGGGATGAAAAACTGTTTTTT.